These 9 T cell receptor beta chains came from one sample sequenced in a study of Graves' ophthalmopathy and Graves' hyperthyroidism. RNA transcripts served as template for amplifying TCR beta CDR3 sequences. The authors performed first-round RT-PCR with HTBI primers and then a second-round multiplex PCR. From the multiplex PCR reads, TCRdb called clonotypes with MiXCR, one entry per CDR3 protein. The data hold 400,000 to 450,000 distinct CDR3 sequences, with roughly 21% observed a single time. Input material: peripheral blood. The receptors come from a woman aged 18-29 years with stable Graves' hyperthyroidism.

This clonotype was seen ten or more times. CDR3 nucleotide sequence: TGTGCCAGCAGTTGGACAGCTAACTATGGCTACACCTTC. Protein: CASSWTANYGYTF. The chain is built from TRBV6-5 and TRBJ1-2, with a weak D call TRBD1 (6 bases). This CDR3 contains 13 residues. CDR1 is MNHEY and CDR2 is SVGAGI in the germline V gene. V lost 4 bases and J 0 bases, leaving 6 bases between the germline ends.

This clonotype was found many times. CDR3 in amino acids: CASRSLTSGSIGGELFF. DNA of the CDR3: TGTGCCAGCCGCTCCCTTACTAGCGGGAGTATCGGCGGGGAGCTGTTTTTT. The V and J genes are TRBV11-2 and TRBJ2-2; 11 bases are shared with TRBD2. Looked up from germline, CDR1 is SGHAT and CDR2 is FQNNGV. The CDR3 has 17 amino acids. After removal of 8 bases from V and 7 bases from J, the junction contained 15 bases not matched to a gene.

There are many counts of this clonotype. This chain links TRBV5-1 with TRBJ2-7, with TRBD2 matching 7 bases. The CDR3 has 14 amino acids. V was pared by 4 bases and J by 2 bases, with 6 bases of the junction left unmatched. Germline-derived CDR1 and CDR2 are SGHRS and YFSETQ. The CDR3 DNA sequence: TGCGCCAGCAGCATCGTCGGGGGGACCTACGAGCAGTACTTC. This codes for CASSIVGGTYEQYF.

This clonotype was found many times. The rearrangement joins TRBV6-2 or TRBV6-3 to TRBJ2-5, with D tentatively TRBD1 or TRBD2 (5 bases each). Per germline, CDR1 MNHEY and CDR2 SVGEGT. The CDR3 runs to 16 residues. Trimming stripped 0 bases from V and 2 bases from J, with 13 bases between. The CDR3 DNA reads TGTGCCAGCAGTTACTCAAACCGGGACCCACAAGAGACCCAGTACTTC. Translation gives CASSYSNRDPQETQYF.

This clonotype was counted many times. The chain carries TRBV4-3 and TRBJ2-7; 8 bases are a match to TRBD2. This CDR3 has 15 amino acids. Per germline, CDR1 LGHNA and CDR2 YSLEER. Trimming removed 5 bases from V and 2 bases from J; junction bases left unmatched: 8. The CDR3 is CASSEVWGLAYEQYF. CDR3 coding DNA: TGCGCCAGCAGCGAAGTCTGGGGACTAGCCTACGAGCAGTACTTC.

CDR3 region: CASNPPGQNNSPLHF. As DNA, the CDR3 is TGTGCCAGCAATCCACCGGGACAGAATAATTCACCCCTCCACTTT. The chain joins TRBV6-1 to TRBJ1-6, with 7 bases lining up with TRBD1. V lost 7 bases to trimming and J lost 5 bases; unmatched junction nucleotides: 8. This CDR3 spans 15 amino acids. Per germline, CDR1 MNHNS and CDR2 SASEGT.

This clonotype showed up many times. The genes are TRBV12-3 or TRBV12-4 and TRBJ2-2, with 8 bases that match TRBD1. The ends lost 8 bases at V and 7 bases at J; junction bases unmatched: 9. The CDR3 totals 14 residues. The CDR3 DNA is TGTGCCAGCGCAGAGGCAGGGGGCATCGGGGAGCTGTTTTTT. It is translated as CASAEAGGIGELFF.

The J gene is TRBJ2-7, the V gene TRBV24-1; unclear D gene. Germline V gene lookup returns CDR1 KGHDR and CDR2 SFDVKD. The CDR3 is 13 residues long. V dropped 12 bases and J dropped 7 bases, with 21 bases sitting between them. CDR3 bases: TGTGCCTCCTTTGGACGGACGTTAGGGGAGCAGTACTTC. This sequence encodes CASFGRTLGEQYF.

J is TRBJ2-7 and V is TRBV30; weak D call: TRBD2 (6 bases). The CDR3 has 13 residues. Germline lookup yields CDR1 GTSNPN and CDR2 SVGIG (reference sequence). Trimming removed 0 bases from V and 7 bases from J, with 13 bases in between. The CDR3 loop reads CAWSVWGGTEQYF. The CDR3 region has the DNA TGTGCCTGGAGTGTATGGGGCGGGACTGAGCAGTACTTC. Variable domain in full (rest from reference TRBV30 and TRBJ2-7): SQTIHQWPATLVQPVGSPLSLECTVEGTSNPNLYWYRQAAGRGLQLLFYSVGIGQISSEVPQNLSASRPQDRQFILSSKKLLLSDSGFYLCAWSVWGGTEQYFGPGTRLTVT.